This passage covers 26 T cell receptor beta chains from one sample sequenced in a study of T cell repertoires in cytomegalovirus infection. TCRdb reprocessed the reads with MiXCR, giving one entry per CDR3 protein. Among approximately 160,000 distinct CDR3 sequences, approximately 17% were seen once, and the ten largest hold about 17%. The sample taken for sequencing was CD8+ T cells from PBMCs. The receptor set was obtained from a human donor in good health (CMV status not recorded). Some clones in this sample may be carry-over from other donors' samples.

V gene TRBV7-2 combines with J gene TRBJ2-1; no firm D call. The CDR3 totals 16 residues. V lost 3 bases, J lost 0 bases, and 12 bases lay in between. In germline, CDR1 is SGHTA, CDR2 FQGNSA. The CDR3 nucleotides read TGTGCCAGCAGCTTCCTATCCCAAAGCTCCTACAATGAGCAGTTCTTC. Amino acid sequence: CASSFLSQSSYNEQFF.

The table lists this clonotype with many counts. This chain connects TRBV7-3 to TRBJ2-2, with 9 bases matching TRBD1. The CDR3 totals 14 residues. Germline V lookup: CDR1 SGHTA, CDR2 FQGTGA. V was pared by 5 bases and J by 8 bases, with 6 bases of the junction left unmatched. DNA of the CDR3: TGTGCCAGCAGCCGGGGACAGGGTAGAGGGGAGCTGTTTTTT. Protein: CASSRGQGRGELFF.

In this sample, this clonotype turned up a few times. This chain uses TRBV7-9 with TRBJ1-5; TRBD1 aligns across 8 bases. CDR1 is SEHNR and CDR2 is FQNEAQ in the germline V gene (reference sequence). J gave up 2 bases and V 6 bases, and 6 bases lay outside the gene matches. The CDR3 spans 15 residues. DNA for the CDR3: TGTGCCAGCAGTTTGGACAGGGCCCGCAATCAGCCCCAGCATTTT. It yields the protein CASSLDRARNQPQHF.

This clonotype showed up just a few times. The rearrangement uses TRBV7-9 and TRBJ2-3; D gene uncertain. Per the germline V gene, CDR1 is SEHNR and CDR2 is FQNEAQ (reference sequence). Trimming left V 1 base short and J 2 bases short, with 13 bases between. This CDR3 spans 16 amino acids. CDR3 residues: CASSLGSEFFTDTQYF. The CDR3 region has the DNA TGTGCCAGCAGCTTAGGTTCAGAGTTTTTCACAGATACGCAGTATTTT.

This clonotype was counted between two and nine times. This sequence joins TRBV7-8 and TRBJ1-1; 7 bases agree with TRBD1. Germline V CDR1 and CDR2: SGHVS, FQNEAQ. Unmatched junction bases numbered 8, after V lost 6 bases and J lost 1 base. The CDR3 extends over 15 amino acids. The CDR3 is CASSYRGGWNTEAFF. The CDR3 DNA is TGTGCCAGCAGTTACAGGGGAGGCTGGAACACTGAAGCTTTCTTT.

This clonotype was found once. The chain employs TRBV7-6 and TRBJ2-6, with D uncertain. Trimming pared 0 bases from V and 4 bases from J, leaving 7 bases between. The CDR3 is 15 amino acids. Germline CDR1 and CDR2: SGHVS and FNYEAQ. CDR3 protein: CASSLAGDGANVLTF. The CDR3 DNA is TGTGCCAGCAGCTTAGCCGGCGACGGGGCCAACGTCCTGACTTTC. Filled out from reference TRBV7-6 and TRBJ2-6, the complete variable domain reads GAGVSQSPRYKVTKRGQDVALRCDPISGHVSLYWYRQALGQGPEFLTYFNYEAQQDKSGLPNDRFSAERPEGSISTLTIQRTEQRDSAMYRCASSLAGDGANVLTFGAGSRLTVL.

CDR3 DNA sequence: TGTGCCAGCGGGGAGAACTATCTCGATACGCAGTATTTT. The encoded protein is CASGENYLDTQYF. V usage is TRBV12-3 or TRBV12-4 and J usage is TRBJ2-3; D might be TRBD2 (5 bases). This CDR3 comprises 13 residues. V dropped 8 bases and J dropped 6 bases, with 15 bases sitting between them.

V and J are TRBV6-2 or TRBV6-3 and TRBJ2-7; 7 bases line up with TRBD2. Trimming at V came to 6 bases and at J to 3 bases, leaving 11 bases not matched to a gene. This CDR3 is 15 amino acids long. Per germline, CDR1 MNHEY and CDR2 SVGEGT. The CDR3 coding sequence is TGTGCCAGCAGCGGGGGGAAGGGACTCTTCTACGAGCAGTACTTC. Amino acids: CASSGGKGLFYEQYF.

The chain links TRBV12-3 or TRBV12-4 to TRBJ1-2, with D possibly matching TRBD1 (5 bases). V lost 2 bases and J lost 6, with 22 bases in between. This CDR3 has 17 residues. The CDR3 DNA reads as TGTGCCAGCAGTTTATCACCCCCCAAGGGGTTAATAGATGGCTACACCTTC. This encodes CASSLSPPKGLIDGYTF.

This clonotype was counted a few times. The chain employs TRBV11-3 and TRBJ2-3; TRBD2 matches 7 bases. CDR3 size: 17 residues. The J segment lost 4 bases and the V segment lost 4 bases, leaving 14 bases of the junction unmatched. Germline loops: CDR1 SGHNT, CDR2 YENEEA. CDR3 DNA sequence: TGTGCCAGCAGCTCTTCGCGGGAGACCGAGCGTCCAGATACGCAGTATTTT. Protein sequence: CASSSSRETERPDTQYF. Full variable domain (outside the CDR3, taken from reference TRBV11-3 and TRBJ2-3): EAGVVQSPRYKIIEKKQPVAFWCNPISGHNTLYWYLQNLGQGPELLIRYENEEAVDDSQLPKDRFSAERLKGVDSTLKIQPAELGDSAVYLCASSSSRETERPDTQYFGPGTRLTVL.

This clonotype has a handful of counts. This chain connects TRBV19 to TRBJ2-3; D remains ambiguous. V lost 8 bases, J lost 2 bases, and 5 bases lay in between. This CDR3 comprises 11 residues. The germline CDR1 and CDR2 sequences are LNHDA and SQIVND (reference sequence). The CDR3 nucleotides are TGTGCCAGTCGACTCACAGATACGCAGTATTTT. Its translation: CASRLTDTQYF.

This chain joins TRBV7-2 and TRBJ2-7; D ambiguous. Germline V gene sequence: CDR1 SGHTA, CDR2 FQGNSA. The CDR3 is made up of 15 amino acids. V lost 5 bases, J lost 2 bases, and 16 bases lay in between. The CDR3 nucleotides read TGTGCCAGCAGCCCCGGCGTTGGCGCGGCCTACGAGCAGTACTTC. The encoded protein is CASSPGVGAAYEQYF.

Concerning this clonotype itself: The junction differs from germline at one of its ends, possibly a read error. V and J are TRBV20-1 and TRBJ1-4; TRBD1 matches at 10 bases. Germline V gene lookup returns CDR1 DFQATT and CDR2 SNEGSKA (reference sequence). The CDR3 is 17 residues long. The CDR3: CSAGEGTGVPRGEKLFF. CDR3 nucleotide sequence: TGCAGTGCTGGAGAAGGGACAGGGGTCCCTCGGGGTGAAAAACTGTTTTTT.

Only a few counts were recorded for this clonotype. The chain is built from TRBV4-3 and TRBJ1-5, with D unresolved. CDR1 and CDR2 (germline): LGHNA, YSLEER. The V gene lost 0 bases and the J gene lost 6 bases, with 15 bases spanning the gap. This CDR3 comprises 16 residues. The CDR3 nucleotides are TGCGCCAGCAGCCAAGATCCTCAGGCCTCGGTTCAGCCCCAGCATTTT. This gives the protein CASSQDPQASVQPQHF.

CDR3 nucleotide sequence: TGTGCCAGCTCCGGGGAGAACACTGAAGCTTTCTTT. Its protein product is CASSGENTEAFF. This chain connects TRBV7-9 to TRBJ1-1; no definite D call. CDR1 is SEHNR and CDR2 is FQNEAQ in the germline V gene (reference sequence). This CDR3 comprises 12 residues. V dropped 8 bases and J dropped 1 base, with 8 bases sitting between them.

This clonotype was seen more than once but under ten times. The chain joins TRBV11-1 to TRBJ2-7, with 7 nucleotides matching TRBD2. The CDR3 contains 12 residues. Germline CDR1 and CDR2: SGHAT and FQDESV (reference sequence). J lost 6 bases, V lost 5 bases, and 4 bases had no gene match. In nucleotides, the CDR3 is TGTGCCAGCAGCACTGGACTAGGCGAGCAGTACTTC. As protein: CASSTGLGEQYF.

This clonotype has just a few counts. This may be a read error: a much more frequent sequence differs by one nucleotide. The chain couples TRBV7-9 to TRBJ1-1; maybe TRBD1 (5 bases). V lost 5 bases and J lost 1, with 14 bases in between. This CDR3 is 15 amino acids long. CDR1 and CDR2 (germline): SEHNR, FQNEAQ (reference sequence). The CDR3 is CASSRREGWNTEAFF. CDR3 nucleotides: TGTGCCAGCAGCCGGAGGGAGGGGTGGAACACTGAAGCTTTCTTT.

The chain combines TRBV7-2 with TRBJ2-3; 10 bases fit TRBD2. The CDR3 covers 18 residues. Germline lookup yields CDR1 SGHTA and CDR2 FQGNSA. The ends lost 5 bases at V and 4 bases at J; junction bases unmatched: 15. Here the CDR3 reads CASSRRSLSGGASDTQYF. CDR3 DNA: TGTGCCAGCAGCCGGAGAAGCCTCAGCGGGGGGGCTTCAGATACGCAGTATTTT.

The genes are TRBV5-6 and TRBJ2-7; D not certain. V dropped 4 bases and J dropped 1 base, with 12 bases sitting between them. Germline V gene lookup returns CDR1 SGHDT and CDR2 YYEEEE. This CDR3 has 14 residues. The CDR3 DNA follows: TGTGCCAGCAGCGGCGCTGCGGTTTCCTACGAGCAGTACTTC. Residues: CASSGAAVSYEQYF.

The CDR3: CASSSRSRYSGGPTDTQYF. The CDR3 nucleotides are TGTGCCAGCAGCTCTCGCTCTCGGTATAGCGGGGGCCCGACAGATACGCAGTATTTT. This rearrangement joins TRBV7-6 to TRBJ2-3, with 9 bases lining up with TRBD2. The length of the CDR3 is 19 residues. Germline trimming cut 4 bases from V and 3 bases from J; bases unmatched to any gene: 17. The germline CDR1 and CDR2 sequences are SGHVS and FNYEAQ.

The rearrangement joins TRBV7-6 to TRBJ2-7, with 10 bases matching TRBD2. Germline V gene sequence: CDR1 SGHVS, CDR2 FNYEAQ. This CDR3 contains 17 residues. V lost 5 bases and J lost 1; bases outside the gene matches: 11. The CDR3 nucleotides read TGTGCCAGCAGCCGAAGCAGAAGCGGGGGGGCATCCTACGAGCAGTACTTC. Translation gives CASSRSRSGGASYEQYF.

This clonotype was seen a handful of times. This sequence joins TRBV6-2 or TRBV6-3 and TRBJ2-1; D is unclear. V lost 2 bases and J lost 0, with 14 bases in between. Looked up from germline, CDR1 is MNHEY and CDR2 is SVGEGT. The CDR3 spans 17 residues. Here the CDR3 reads CASSYPQALRSYNEQFF. As DNA, the CDR3 is TGTGCCAGCAGTTACCCACAAGCGCTACGCTCCTACAATGAGCAGTTCTTC.

This clonotype was detected a few times. The V call is TRBV4-3, the J call TRBJ1-6; the match to TRBD1 covers 8 bases. The junction had 5 bases not matched to a gene; V was cut back by 0 bases and J by 7 bases. Germline CDR1 and CDR2: LGHNA and YSLEER. CDR3 length equals 16 residues. The CDR3 sequence is CASSQDPGTGNSPLHF. DNA of the CDR3: TGCGCCAGCAGCCAAGATCCAGGGACAGGAAATTCACCCCTCCACTTT.

The CDR3 DNA sequence: TGTGCCAGCAGCCCTCCGAGGGGGGCGGATACTGAAGCTTTCTTT. Its protein is CASSPPRGADTEAFF. The gene calls are TRBV7-9 and TRBJ1-1; maybe TRBD1 (6 bases). Germline V lookup: CDR1 SEHNR, CDR2 FQNEAQ (reference sequence). This CDR3 has 15 amino acids. Trimming removed 5 bases at V and 5 bases at J, with 18 bases between.

This chain joins TRBV29-1 and TRBJ2-5, with 10 bases fitting TRBD2. CDR1 SQVTM and CDR2 ANQGSEA come from the germline V gene. V was pared by 7 bases and J by 5 bases, with 10 bases of the junction left unmatched. This CDR3 has 14 amino acids. CDR3 residues: CSGKSGRASETQYF. Written as DNA, the CDR3 is TGCAGCGGCAAGAGCGGGAGGGCAAGTGAGACCCAGTACTTC.

CDR3: CASSPPIHEQFF. In DNA, the CDR3 is TGTGCCAGCAGCCCTCCCATCCATGAGCAGTTCTTC. This chain uses TRBV7-2 with TRBJ2-1; D is unresolved. Germline V lookup: CDR1 SGHTA, CDR2 FQGNSA. CDR3 length: 12 amino acids. V lost 5 bases, J lost 8 bases, and 10 bases lay in between.